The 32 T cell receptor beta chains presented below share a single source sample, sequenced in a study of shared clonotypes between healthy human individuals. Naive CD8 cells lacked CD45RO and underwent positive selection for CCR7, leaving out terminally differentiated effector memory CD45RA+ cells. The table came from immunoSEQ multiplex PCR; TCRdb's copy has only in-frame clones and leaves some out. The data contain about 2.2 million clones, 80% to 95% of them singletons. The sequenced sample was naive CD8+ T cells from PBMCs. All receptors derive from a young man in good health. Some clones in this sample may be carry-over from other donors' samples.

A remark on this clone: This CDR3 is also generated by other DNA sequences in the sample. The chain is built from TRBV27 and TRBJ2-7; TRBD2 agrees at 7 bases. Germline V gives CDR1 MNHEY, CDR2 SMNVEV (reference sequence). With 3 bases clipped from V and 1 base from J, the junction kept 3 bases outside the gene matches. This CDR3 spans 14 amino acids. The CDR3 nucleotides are TGTGCCAGCAGTTTCGGCGGGGGTTCCTACGAGCAGTACTTC. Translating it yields CASSFGGGSYEQYF.

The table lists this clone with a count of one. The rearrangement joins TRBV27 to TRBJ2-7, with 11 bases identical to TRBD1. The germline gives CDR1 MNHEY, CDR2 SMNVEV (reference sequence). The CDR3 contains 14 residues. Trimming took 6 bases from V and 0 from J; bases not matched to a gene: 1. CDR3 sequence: CASSGTGGSYEQYF. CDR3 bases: TGTGCCAGCAGCGGGACAGGGGGCTCCTACGAGCAGTACTTC.

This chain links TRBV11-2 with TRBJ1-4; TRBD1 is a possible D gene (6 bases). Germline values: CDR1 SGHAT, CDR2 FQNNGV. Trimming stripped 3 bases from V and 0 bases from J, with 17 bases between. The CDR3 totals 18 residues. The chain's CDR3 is CASSLGGGRRATNEKLFF. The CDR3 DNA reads TGTGCCAGCAGCTTGGGGGGGGGCCGCAGGGCAACTAATGAAAAACTGTTTTTT.

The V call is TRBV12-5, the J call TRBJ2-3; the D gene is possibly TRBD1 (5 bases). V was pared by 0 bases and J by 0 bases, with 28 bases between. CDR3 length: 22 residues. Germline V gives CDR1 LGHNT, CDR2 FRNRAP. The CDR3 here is CASGLVIGETHNVKPSTDTQYF. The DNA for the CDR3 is TGTGCTAGTGGTTTGGTAATAGGGGAAACCCATAATGTTAAACCTAGCACAGATACGCAGTATTTT. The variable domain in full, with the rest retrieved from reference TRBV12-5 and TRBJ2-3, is DARVTQTPRHKVTEMGQEVTMRCQPILGHNTVFWYRQTMMQGLELLAYFRNRAPLDDSGMPKDRFSAEMPDATLATLKIQPSEPRDSAVYFCASGLVIGETHNVKPSTDTQYFGPGTRLTVL.

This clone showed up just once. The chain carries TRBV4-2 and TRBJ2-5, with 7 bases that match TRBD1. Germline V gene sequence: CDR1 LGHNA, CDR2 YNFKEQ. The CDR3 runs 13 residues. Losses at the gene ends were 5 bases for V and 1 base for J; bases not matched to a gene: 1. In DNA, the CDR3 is TGTGCCAGCAGCGACAGGGCCCAAGAGACCCAGTACTTC. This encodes CASSDRAQETQYF.

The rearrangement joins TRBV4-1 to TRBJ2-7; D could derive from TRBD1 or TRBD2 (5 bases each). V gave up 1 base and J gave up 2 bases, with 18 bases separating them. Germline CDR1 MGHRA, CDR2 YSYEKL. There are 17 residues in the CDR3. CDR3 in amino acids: CASSQVLNSGTPYEQYF. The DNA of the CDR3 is TGCGCCAGCAGCCAAGTTTTGAACTCCGGGACCCCCTACGAGCAGTACTTC.

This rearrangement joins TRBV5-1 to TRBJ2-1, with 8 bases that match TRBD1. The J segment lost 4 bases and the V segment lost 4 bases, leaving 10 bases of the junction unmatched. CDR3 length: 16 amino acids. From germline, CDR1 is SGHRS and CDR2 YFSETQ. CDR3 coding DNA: TGCGCCAGCAGCCTTATTGGACAGGGCCCTTACAATGAGCAGTTCTTC. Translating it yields CASSLIGQGPYNEQFF.

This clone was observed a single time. The CDR3 loop reads CASSLIEGAGTEAFF. The CDR3 DNA follows: TGTGCCAGCAGTTTAATTGAGGGGGCAGGGACTGAAGCTTTCTTT. The V gene is TRBV27, the J gene TRBJ1-1, with 7 bases lining up with TRBD1. Germline trimming cut 2 bases from V and 5 bases from J; bases unmatched to any gene: 8. CDR1 and CDR2 (germline): MNHEY, SMNVEV (reference sequence). The CDR3 is 15 amino acids.

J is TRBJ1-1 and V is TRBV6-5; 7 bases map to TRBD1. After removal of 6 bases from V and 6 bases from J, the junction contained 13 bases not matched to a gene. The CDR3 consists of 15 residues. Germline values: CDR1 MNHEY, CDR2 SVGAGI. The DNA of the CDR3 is TGTGCCAGCAGCGCCTTACGACAGGGCGTCCCTGAAGCTTTCTTT. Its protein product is CASSALRQGVPEAFF.

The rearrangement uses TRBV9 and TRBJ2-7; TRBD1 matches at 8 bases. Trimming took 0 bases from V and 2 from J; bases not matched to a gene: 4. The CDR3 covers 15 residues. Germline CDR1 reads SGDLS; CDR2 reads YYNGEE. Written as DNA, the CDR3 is TGTGCCAGCAGCGTAGGGGACAGGACAACCTACGAGCAGTACTTC. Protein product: CASSVGDRTTYEQYF.

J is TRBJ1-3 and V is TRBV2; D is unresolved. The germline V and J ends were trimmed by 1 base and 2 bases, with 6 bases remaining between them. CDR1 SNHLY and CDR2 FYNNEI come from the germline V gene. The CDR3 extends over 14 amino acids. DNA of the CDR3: TGTGCCAGCAGTGAAGTTACAGCTGGAAACACCATATATTTT. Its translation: CASSEVTAGNTIYF.

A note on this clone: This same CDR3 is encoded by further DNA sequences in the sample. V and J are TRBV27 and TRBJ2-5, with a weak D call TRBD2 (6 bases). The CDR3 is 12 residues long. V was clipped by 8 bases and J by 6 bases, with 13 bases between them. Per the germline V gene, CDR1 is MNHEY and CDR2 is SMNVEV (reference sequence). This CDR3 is CASSLGGKTQYF. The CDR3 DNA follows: TGTGCCAGCTCCCTGGGGGGAAAGACCCAGTACTTC.

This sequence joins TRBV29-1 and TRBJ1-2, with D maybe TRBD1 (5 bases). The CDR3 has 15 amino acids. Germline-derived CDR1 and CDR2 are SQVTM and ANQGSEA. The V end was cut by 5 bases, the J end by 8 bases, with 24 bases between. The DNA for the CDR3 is TGCAGCGTTCCCAGCTCGGGGCAGGGACGGTGGGGCTACACCTTC. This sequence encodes CSVPSSGQGRWGYTF.

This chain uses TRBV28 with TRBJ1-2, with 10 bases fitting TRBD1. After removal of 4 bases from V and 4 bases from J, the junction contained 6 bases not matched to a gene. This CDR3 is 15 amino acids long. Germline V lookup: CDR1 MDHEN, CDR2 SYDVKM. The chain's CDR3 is CASSSWDRGRYGYTF. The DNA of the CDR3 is TGTGCCAGCAGTTCGTGGGACAGGGGACGCTATGGCTACACCTTC.

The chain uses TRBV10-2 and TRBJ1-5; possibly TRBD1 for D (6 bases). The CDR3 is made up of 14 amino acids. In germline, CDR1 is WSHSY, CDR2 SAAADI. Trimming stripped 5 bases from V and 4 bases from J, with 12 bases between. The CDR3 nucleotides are TGCGCCAGCAGTTACACAGGGTTAAATCAGCCCCAGCATTTT. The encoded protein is CASSYTGLNQPQHF.

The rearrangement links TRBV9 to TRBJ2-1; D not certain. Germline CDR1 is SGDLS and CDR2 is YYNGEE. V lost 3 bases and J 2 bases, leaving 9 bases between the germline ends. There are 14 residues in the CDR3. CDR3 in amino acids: CASSARSPYNEQFF. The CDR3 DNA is TGTGCCAGCAGCGCAAGATCTCCCTACAATGAGCAGTTCTTC.

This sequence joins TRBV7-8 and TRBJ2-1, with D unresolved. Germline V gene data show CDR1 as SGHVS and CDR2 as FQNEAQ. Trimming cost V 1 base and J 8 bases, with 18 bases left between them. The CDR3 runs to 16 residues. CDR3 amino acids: CASSLVSPAAGHEQFF. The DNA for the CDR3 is TGTGCCAGCAGCTTAGTATCCCCGGCGGCCGGACATGAGCAGTTCTTC.

The chain's CDR3 is CASSDLSRTRTSGSKYEQYF. Written as DNA, the CDR3 is TGTGCCAGCAGTGACTTATCAAGAACCCGGACTAGCGGGAGTAAGTACGAGCAGTACTTC. The gene calls are TRBV6-4 and TRBJ2-7; TRBD2 matches at 13 bases. CDR1 MRHNA and CDR2 SNTAGT come from the germline V gene. The length of the CDR3 is 20 residues. With V trimmed by 1 base and J by 4 bases, 16 bases remained unmatched.

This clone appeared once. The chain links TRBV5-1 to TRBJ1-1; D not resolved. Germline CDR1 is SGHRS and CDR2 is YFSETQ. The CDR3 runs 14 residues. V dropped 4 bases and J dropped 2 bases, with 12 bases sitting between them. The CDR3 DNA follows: TGCGCCAGCAGCGAAGGGAGGGCTAACACTGAAGCTTTCTTT. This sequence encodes CASSEGRANTEAFF.

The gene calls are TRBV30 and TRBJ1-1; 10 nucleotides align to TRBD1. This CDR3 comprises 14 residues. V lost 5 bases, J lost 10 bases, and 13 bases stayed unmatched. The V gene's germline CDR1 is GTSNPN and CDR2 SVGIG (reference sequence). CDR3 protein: CAWQTPDRGQRAFF. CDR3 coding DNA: TGTGCCTGGCAGACGCCAGACAGGGGGCAAAGAGCTTTCTTT.

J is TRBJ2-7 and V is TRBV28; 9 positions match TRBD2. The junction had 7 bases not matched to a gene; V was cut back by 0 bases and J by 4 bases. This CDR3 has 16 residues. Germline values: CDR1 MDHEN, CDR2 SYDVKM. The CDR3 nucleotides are TGTGCCAGCAGTTTATGGGGTTCCAGCGGGAGGTACGAGCAGTACTTC. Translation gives CASSLWGSSGRYEQYF.

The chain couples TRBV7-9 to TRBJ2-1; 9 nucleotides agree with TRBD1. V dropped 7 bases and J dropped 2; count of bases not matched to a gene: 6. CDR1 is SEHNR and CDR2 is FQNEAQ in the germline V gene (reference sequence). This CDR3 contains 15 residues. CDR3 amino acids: CASNEGQGPYNEQFF. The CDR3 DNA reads TGTGCCAGCAACGAAGGACAGGGGCCCTACAATGAGCAGTTCTTC.

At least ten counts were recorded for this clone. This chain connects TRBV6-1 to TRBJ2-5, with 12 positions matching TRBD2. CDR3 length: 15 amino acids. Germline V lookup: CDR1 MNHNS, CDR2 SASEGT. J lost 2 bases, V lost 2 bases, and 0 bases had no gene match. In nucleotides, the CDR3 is TGTGCCAGCAGTGAACTAGCGGGAGGGCAAGAGACCCAGTACTTC. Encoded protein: CASSELAGGQETQYF.

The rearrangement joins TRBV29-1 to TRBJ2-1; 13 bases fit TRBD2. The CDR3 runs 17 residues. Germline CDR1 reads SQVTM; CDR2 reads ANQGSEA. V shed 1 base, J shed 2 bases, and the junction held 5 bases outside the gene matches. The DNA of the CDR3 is TGCAGCGTTGAAGGCCGGACTAGCGGGAGTCCCTACAATGAGCAGTTCTTC. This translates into CSVEGRTSGSPYNEQFF.

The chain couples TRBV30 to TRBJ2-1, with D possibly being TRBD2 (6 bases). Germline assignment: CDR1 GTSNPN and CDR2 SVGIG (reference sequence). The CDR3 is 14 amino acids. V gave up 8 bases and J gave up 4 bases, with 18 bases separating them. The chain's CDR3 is CAGDSGNQYNEQFF. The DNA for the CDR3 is TGTGCCGGAGATAGCGGTAATCAATACAATGAGCAGTTCTTC. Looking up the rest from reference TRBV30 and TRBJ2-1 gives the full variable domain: SQTIHQWPATLVQPVGSPLSLECTVEGTSNPNLYWYRQAAGRGLQLLFYSVGIGQISSEVPQNLSASRPQDRQFILSSKKLLLSDSGFYLCAGDSGNQYNEQFFGPGTRLTVL.

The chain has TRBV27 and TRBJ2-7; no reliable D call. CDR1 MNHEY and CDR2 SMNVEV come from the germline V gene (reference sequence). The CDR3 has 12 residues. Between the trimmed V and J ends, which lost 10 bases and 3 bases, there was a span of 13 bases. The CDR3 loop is CATTDSNYEQYF. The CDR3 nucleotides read TGTGCCACCACCGATAGTAACTACGAGCAGTACTTC.

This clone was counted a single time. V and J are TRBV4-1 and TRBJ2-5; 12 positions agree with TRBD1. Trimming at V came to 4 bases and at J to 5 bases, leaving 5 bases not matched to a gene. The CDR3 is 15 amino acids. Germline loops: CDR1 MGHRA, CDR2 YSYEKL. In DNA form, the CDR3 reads TGCGCCAGCAGCCGAGGGGACAGGGGGCACGAGACCCAGTACTTC. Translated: CASSRGDRGHETQYF.

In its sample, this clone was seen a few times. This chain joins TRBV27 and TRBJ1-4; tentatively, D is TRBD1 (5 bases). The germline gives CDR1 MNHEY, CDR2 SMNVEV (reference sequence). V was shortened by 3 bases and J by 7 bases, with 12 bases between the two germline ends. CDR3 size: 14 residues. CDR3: CASSLRGASEKLFF. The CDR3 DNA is TGTGCCAGCAGTTTGCGTGGGGCGAGTGAAAAACTGTTTTTT.

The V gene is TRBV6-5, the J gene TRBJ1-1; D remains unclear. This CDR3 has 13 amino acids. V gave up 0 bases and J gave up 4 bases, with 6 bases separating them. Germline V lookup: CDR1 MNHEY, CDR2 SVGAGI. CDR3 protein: CASSYSGPTEAFF. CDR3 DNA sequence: TGTGCCAGCAGTTACTCAGGTCCCACTGAAGCTTTCTTT.

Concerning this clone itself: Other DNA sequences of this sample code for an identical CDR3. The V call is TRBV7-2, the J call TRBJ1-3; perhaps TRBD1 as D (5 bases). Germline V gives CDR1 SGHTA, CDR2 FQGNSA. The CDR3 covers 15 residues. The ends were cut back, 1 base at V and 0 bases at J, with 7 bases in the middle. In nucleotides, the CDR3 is TGTGCCAGCAGCTTAGACGGGGGCTCTGGAAACACCATATATTTT. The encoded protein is CASSLDGGSGNTIYF.

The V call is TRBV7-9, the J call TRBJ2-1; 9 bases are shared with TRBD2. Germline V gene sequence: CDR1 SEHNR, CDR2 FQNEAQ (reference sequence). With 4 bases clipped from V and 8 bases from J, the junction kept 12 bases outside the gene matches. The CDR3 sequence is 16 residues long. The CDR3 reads CASSSASGNPRDEQFF. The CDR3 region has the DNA TGTGCCAGCAGCTCTGCTAGCGGGAACCCGCGTGATGAGCAGTTCTTC.

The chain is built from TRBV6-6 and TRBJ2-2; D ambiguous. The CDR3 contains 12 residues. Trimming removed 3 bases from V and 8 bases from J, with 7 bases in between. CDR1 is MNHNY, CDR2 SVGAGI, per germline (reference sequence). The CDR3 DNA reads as TGTGCCAGCAGTTATGATGTAGGGGAGCTGTTTTTT. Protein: CASSYDVGELFF.